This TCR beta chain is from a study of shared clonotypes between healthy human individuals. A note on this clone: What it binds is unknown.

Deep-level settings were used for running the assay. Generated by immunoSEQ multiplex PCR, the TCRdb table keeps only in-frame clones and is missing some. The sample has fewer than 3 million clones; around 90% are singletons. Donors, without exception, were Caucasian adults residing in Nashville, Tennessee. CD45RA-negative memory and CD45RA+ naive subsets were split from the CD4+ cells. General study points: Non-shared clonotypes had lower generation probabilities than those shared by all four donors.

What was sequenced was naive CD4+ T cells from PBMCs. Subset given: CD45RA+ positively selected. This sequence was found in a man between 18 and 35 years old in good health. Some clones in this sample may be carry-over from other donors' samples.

The DNA of the CDR3 is TGTGCCTGGAGTGTTTCAGGGTTGGGTGGCTACACCTTC. It encodes CAWSVSGLGGYTF. The gene calls are TRBV30 and TRBJ1-2, with D perhaps matching TRBD1 (5 bases). Germline V gives CDR1 GTSNPN, CDR2 SVGIG (reference sequence). The length of the CDR3 is 13 residues. Trimming removed 0 bases from V and 7 bases from J, with 12 bases in between. The full variable domain, rest sourced from reference TRBV30 and TRBJ1-2, is SQTIHQWPATLVQPVGSPLSLECTVEGTSNPNLYWYRQAAGRGLQLLFYSVGIGQISSEVPQNLSASRPQDRQFILSSKKLLLSDSGFYLCAWSVSGLGGYTFGSGTRLTVV.